The following is a TCR beta chain sequence with its context. Its antigen is as yet unknown. There are 13 residues in the CDR3. Germline values: CDR1 SEHNR, CDR2 FQNEAQ (reference sequence). V was trimmed by 1 base and J by 1 base, leaving 5 bases between them. Amplification by 5'RACE using constant-segment primers produced TCR alpha and TCR beta cDNA libraries that carried sample barcodes and UMIs. A single record per CDR3 protein comes from TCRdb applying MiXCR to the 5' RACE reads. The profile shows roughly 450,000 distinct CDR3 sequences, approximately 19% of them singletons. The data are from a study of T-cell memory formation after mild COVID-19. Study context: The study found TCR clusters largely donor specific.

Study results and limitations: Memory cells collected pre-infection included some clones that later responded, suggesting cross-reactive memory joined.

This chain connects TRBV7-9 to TRBJ2-7; D remains unclear. The sequence was collected from a young man who had mild COVID-19 (a few samples of this study predate the infection). Cell type and time point are not known. The sequencing input was PBMCs or a T cell subset sorted from them (not recorded which). CDR3 in amino acids: CASSLGNSYEQYF. The CDR3 nucleotides read TGTGCCAGCAGCTTAGGGAATTCCTACGAGCAGTACTTC.